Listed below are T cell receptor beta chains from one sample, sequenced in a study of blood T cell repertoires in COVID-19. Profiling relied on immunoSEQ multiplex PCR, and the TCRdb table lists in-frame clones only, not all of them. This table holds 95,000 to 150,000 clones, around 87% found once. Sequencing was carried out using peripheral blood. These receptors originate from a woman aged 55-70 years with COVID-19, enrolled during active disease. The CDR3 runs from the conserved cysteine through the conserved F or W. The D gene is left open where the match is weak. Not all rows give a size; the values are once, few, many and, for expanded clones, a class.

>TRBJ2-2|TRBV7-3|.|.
CASSLTLATGELFF
TGTGCCAGCAGCCTCACTCTAGCAACCGGGGAGCTGTTTTTT
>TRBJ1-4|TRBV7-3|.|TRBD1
CASSPNTGGTNEKLFF
TGTGCCAGCAGTCCTAACACAGGGGGTACTAATGAAAAACTGTTTTTT
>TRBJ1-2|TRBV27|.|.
CASSFQANYGYTF
TGTGCCAGCAGTTTCCAGGCCAACTATGGCTACACCTTC
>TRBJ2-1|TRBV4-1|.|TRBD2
CASSQEGRGVGEQFF
TGCGCCAGCAGCCAAGAAGGACGGGGGGTCGGGGAGCAGTTCTTC
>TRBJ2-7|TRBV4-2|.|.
CASSQDSSYEQYF
TGTGCCAGCAGCCAAGACAGCTCCTACGAGCAGTACTTC
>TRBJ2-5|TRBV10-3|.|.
CAISETGFTETQYF
TGTGCCATCAGCGAAACAGGGTTTACAGAGACCCAGTACTTC
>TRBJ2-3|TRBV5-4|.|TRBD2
CASSLDSRQAAGGSTDTQYF
TGTGCCAGCAGCTTGGACTCCCGGCAGGCAGCGGGGGGGTCAACAGATACGCAGTATTTT
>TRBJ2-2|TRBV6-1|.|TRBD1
CASSEQGARSGELFF
TGTGCCAGCAGTGAACAGGGGGCGCGGTCCGGGGAGCTGTTTTTT
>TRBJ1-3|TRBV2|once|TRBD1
CASSRTGPSGNTIYF
TGTGCCAGCAGCCGGACAGGGCCTTCTGGAAACACCATATATTTT
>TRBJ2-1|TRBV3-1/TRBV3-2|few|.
CASSQDHVREREQFF
TGTGCCAGCAGCCAAGATCATGTACGGGAGCGGGAGCAGTTCTTC
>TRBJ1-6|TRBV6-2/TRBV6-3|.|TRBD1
CASSYLAGGSYNSPLHF
TGTGCCAGCAGTTACCTTGCAGGGGGCTCCTATAATTCACCCCTCCACTTT
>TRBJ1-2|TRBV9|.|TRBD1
CASRRQGNYGYTF
TGTGCCAGCAGAAGACAGGGTAACTATGGCTACACCTTC
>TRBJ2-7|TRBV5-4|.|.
CASSRTQGSYEQYF
TGTGCCAGCAGCCGAACACAGGGCTCCTACGAGCAGTACTTC
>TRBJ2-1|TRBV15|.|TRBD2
CATSRALGTSGAYNEQFF
TGTGCCACCAGCAGAGCACTTGGAACTAGCGGGGCGTACAATGAGCAGTTCTTC
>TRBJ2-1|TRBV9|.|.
CASSLGNRPNEQFF
TGTGCCAGCAGTCTAGGAAATAGGCCCAATGAGCAGTTCTTC
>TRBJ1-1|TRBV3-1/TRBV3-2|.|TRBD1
CASSLGTEAFF
TGTGCCAGCAGCCTTGGGACAGAGGCTTTCTTT
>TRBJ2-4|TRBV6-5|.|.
CASRWEVGTKNIQYF
TGTGCCAGCAGGTGGGAGGTTGGGACCAAAAACATTCAGTACTTC
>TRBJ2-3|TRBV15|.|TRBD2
CATSRDRLAGDTQYF
TGTGCCACCAGCAGAGATCGACTAGCTGGAGATACGCAGTATTTT
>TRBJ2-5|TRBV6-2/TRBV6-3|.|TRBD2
CASSAWTSGGVGTQYF
TGTGCCAGCAGCGCCTGGACTAGCGGGGGGGTTGGGACCCAGTACTTC
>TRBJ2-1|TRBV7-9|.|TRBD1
CASSLNGQGSYNEQFF
TGTGCCAGCAGTCTAAACGGACAGGGTTCCTACAATGAGCAGTTCTTC
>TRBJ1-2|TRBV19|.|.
CASSIRNQGSGYTF
TGTGCCAGTAGTATACGGAACCAGGGAAGTGGCTACACCTTC
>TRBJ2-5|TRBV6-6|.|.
CASRTGQSLQETQYF
TGTGCCAGCAGGACTGGACAGAGCCTACAAGAGACCCAGTACTTC
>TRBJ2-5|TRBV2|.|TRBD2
CASSLGLAGVETQYF
TGTGCCAGCAGTCTGGGACTAGCGGGGGTGGAGACCCAGTACTTC
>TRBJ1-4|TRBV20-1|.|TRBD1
CSVRTGEKLFF
TGCAGTGTCCGGACAGGGGAAAAACTGTTTTTT
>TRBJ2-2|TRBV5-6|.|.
CASSPPGRGGTGELFF
TGTGCCAGCAGCCCCCCGGGGAGAGGCGGCACCGGGGAGCTGTTTTTT
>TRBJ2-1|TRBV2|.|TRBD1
CASRTQGYNEQFF
TGTGCCAGCAGGACACAGGGGTACAATGAGCAGTTCTTC
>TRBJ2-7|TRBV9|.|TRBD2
CASSPRGVDYEQYF
TGTGCCAGCTCCCCTCGGGGGGTTGACTACGAGCAGTACTTC
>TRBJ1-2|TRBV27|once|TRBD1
CASSLSGQGALYGYTF
TGTGCCAGCAGTTTAAGCGGGCAGGGGGCCCTCTATGGCTACACCTTC
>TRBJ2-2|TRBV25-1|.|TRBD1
CASSDNRGWTGELFF
TGTGCCAGCAGTGATAACAGGGGGTGGACCGGGGAGCTGTTTTTT
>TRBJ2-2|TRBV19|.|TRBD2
CASTNPGGLGTGELFF
TGTGCCAGTACCAACCCGGGGGGGCTCGGCACCGGGGAGCTGTTTTTT
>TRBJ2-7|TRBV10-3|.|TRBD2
CATQLLAGSYEQYF
TGTGCCACCCAACTACTAGCGGGGAGCTACGAGCAGTACTTC
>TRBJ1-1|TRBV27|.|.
CASSRPGGNTEAFF
TGTGCCAGCAGCCGCCCCGGGGGGAACACTGAAGCTTTCTTT
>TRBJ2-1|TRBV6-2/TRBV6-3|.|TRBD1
CASSYSVRTITQGLGHNEQFF
TGTGCCAGCAGTTACTCCGTCAGGACAATTACACAGGGGTTGGGGCACAATGAGCAGTTCTTC
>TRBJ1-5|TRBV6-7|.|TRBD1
CASRGDRGYQPQHF
TGTGCCAGCAGGGGGGACAGGGGTTATCAGCCCCAGCATTTT
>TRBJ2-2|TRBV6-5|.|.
CASREGESNTGELFF
TGTGCCAGCAGAGAGGGGGAGTCAAACACCGGGGAGCTGTTTTTT
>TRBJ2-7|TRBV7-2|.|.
CASSLNGGPYEQYF
TGTGCCAGCAGCTTAAATGGCGGGCCCTACGAGCAGTACTTC
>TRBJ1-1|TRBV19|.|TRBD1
CASSIGRQGEKAFF
TGTGCCAGTAGTATCGGGCGGCAGGGGGAAAAAGCTTTCTTT
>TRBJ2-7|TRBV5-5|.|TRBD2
CASSLSSGGREQYF
TGTGCCAGCAGCTTGAGTAGCGGGGGCAGGGAGCAGTACTTC
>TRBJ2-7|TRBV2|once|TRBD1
CASNGYRTGADEQYF
TGTGCCAGCAACGGTTACCGGACAGGGGCAGACGAGCAGTACTTC
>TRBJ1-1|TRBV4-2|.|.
CASSQAVNGGRGGTEAFF
TGTGCCAGCAGCCAAGCAGTAAACGGCGGAAGGGGCGGCACTGAAGCTTTCTTT
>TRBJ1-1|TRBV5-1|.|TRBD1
CASSLGGGRRNTEAFF
TGCGCCAGCAGCTTGGGAGGGGGCCGGCGGAACACTGAAGCTTTCTTT
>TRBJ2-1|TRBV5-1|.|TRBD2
CASSQTSGGYNEQFF
TGCGCCAGCAGCCAAACTAGCGGGGGGTACAATGAGCAGTTCTTC
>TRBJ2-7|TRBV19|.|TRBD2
CASRQGSGVLYEQYF
TGTGCCAGTAGGCAGGGTAGCGGGGTTCTCTACGAGCAGTACTTC
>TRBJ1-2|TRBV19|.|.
CASVADGGRATLANYGYTF
TGTGCCAGTGTAGCGGACGGGGGGCGCGCCACCTTAGCTAACTATGGCTACACCTTC
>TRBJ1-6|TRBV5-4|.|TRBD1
CASSRGQSSYNSPLHF
TGTGCCAGCAGCAGGGGACAGAGCTCCTATAATTCACCCCTCCACTTT
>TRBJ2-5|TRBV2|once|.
CASSEAQIQETQYF
TGTGCCAGCAGTGAAGCCCAGATTCAAGAGACCCAGTACTTC
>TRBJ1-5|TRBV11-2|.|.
CASSPNRDQPQHF
TGTGCCAGCAGCCCGAACAGGGATCAGCCCCAGCATTTT
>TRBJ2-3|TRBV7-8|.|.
CASSLDLGRDTQYF
TGTGCCAGCAGCTTAGATCTTGGGAGAGATACGCAGTATTTT
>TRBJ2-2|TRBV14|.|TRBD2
CASSPTSGGAGGELFF
TGTGCCAGCAGCCCGACTAGCGGGGGGGCAGGCGGGGAGCTGTTTTTT
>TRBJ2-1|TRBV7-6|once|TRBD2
CASSLVDRGGNEQFF
TGTGCCAGCAGCTTAGTAGATCGGGGGGGGAATGAGCAGTTCTTC
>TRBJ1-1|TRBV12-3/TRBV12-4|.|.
CASSFRGTEAFF
TGTGCCAGCAGTTTTCGGGGTACTGAAGCTTTCTTT
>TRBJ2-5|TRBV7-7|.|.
CASSRDWQETQYF
TGTGCTAGCAGTCGGGACTGGCAAGAGACCCAGTACTTC
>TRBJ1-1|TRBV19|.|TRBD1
CASSYPSGQGNTEAFF
TGTGCCAGTAGTTATCCTTCGGGACAGGGGAACACTGAAGCTTTCTTT
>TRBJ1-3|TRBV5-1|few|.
CASSLDSGSGNTIYF
TGCGCCAGCAGCTTGGATTCAGGCTCTGGAAACACCATATATTTT
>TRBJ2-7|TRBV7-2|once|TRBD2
CASSLAPSGGLPYEQYF
TGTGCCAGCAGCTTAGCGCCTAGCGGGGGGTTACCCTACGAGCAGTACTTC
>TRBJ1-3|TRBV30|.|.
CAWSELPTGNTIYF
TGTGCCTGGAGCGAACTACCGACTGGAAACACCATATATTTT